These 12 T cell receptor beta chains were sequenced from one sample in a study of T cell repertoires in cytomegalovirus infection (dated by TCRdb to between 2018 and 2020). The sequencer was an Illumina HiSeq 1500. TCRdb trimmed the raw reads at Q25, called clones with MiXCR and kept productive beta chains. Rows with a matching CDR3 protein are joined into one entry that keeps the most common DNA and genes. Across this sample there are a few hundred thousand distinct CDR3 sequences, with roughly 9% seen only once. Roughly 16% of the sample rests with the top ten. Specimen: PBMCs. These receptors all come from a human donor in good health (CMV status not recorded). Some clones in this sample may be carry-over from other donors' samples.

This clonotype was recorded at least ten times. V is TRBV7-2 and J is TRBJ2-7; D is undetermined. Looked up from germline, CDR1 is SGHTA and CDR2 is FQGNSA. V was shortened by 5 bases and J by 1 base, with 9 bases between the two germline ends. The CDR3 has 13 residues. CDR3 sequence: CASSLKGSYEQYF. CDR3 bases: TGTGCCAGCAGCCTGAAGGGTTCCTACGAGCAGTACTTC.

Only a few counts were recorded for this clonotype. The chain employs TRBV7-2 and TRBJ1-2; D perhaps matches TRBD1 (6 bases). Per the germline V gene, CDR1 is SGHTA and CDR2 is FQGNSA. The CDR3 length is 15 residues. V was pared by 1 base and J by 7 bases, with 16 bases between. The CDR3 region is CASSLGGQGRGGYTF. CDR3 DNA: TGTGCCAGCAGCTTAGGAGGGCAGGGGCGGGGTGGCTACACCTTC.

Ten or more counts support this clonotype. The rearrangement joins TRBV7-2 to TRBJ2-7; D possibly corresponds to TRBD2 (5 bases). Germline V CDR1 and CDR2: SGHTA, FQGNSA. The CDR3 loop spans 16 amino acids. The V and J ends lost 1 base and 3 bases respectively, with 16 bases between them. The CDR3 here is CASSLGAAGGDYEQYF. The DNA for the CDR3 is TGTGCCAGCAGCTTAGGTGCTGCGGGTGGCGACTACGAGCAGTACTTC.

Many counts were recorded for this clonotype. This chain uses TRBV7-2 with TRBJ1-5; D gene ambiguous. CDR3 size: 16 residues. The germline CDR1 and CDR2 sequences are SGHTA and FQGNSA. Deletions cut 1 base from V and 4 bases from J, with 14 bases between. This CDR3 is CASSLERTDLNQPQHF. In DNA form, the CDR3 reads TGTGCCAGCAGCTTAGAAAGGACGGACTTAAATCAGCCCCAGCATTTT. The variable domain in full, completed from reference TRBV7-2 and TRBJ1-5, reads GAGVSQSPSNKVTEKGKDVELRCDPISGHTALYWYRQSLGQGLEFLIYFQGNSAPDKSGLPSDRFSAERTGGSVSTLTIQRTQQEDSAVYLCASSLERTDLNQPQHFGDGTRLSIL.

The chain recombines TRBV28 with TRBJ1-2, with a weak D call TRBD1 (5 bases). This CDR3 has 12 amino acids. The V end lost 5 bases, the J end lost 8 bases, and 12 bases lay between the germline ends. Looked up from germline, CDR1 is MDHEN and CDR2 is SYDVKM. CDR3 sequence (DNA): TGTGCCAGCAGTCTCAGGGTGGAAGGCTACACCTTC. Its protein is CASSLRVEGYTF.

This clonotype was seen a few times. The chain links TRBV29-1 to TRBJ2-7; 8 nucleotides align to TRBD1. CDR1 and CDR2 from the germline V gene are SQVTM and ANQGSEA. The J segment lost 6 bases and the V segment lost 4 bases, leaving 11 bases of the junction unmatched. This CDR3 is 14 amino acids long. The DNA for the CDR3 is TGCAGCGTTGGAGGACAAGGACAGGGATCCGAGCAGTACTTC. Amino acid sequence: CSVGGQGQGSEQYF.

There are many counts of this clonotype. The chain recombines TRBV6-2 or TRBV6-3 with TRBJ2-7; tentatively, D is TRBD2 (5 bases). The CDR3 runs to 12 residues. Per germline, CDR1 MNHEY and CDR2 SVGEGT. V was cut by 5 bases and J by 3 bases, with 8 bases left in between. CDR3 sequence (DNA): TGTGCCAGCAGTCGGGAAATCTACGAGCAGTACTTC. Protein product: CASSREIYEQYF.

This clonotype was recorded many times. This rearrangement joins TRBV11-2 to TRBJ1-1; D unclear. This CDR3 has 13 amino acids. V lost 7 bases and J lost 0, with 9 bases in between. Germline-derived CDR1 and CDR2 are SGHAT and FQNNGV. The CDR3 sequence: CASTKTMNTEAFF. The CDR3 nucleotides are TGTGCCAGCACCAAGACCATGAACACTGAAGCTTTCTTT.

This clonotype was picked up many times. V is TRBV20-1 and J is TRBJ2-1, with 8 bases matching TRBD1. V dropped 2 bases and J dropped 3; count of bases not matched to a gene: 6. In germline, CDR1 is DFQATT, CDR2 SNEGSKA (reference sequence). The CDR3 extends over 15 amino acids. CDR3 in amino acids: CSARPRDRSYNEQFF. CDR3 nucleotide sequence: TGCAGTGCTAGACCCCGGGACAGGAGCTACAATGAGCAGTTCTTC.

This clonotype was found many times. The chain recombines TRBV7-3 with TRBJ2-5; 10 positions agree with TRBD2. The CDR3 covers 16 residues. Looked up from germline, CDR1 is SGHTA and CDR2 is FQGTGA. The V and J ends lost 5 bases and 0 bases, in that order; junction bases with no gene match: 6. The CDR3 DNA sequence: TGTGCCAGCAGCGACCAGACTAGCGGGTACCAAGAGACCCAGTACTTC. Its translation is CASSDQTSGYQETQYF.

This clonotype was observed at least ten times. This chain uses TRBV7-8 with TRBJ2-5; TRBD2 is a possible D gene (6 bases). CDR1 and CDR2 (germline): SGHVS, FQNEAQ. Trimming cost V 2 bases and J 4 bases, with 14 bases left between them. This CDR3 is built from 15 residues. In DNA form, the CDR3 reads TGTGCCAGCAGCTTATTGGGCGGGGTTGGAGAGACCCAGTACTTC. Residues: CASSLLGGVGETQYF.

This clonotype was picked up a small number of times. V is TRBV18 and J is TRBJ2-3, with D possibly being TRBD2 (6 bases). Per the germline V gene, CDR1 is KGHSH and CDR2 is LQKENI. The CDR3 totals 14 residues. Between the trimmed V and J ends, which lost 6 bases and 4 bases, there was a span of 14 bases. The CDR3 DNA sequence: TGTGCCAGCTCGCCGACTAGTTCCGCAGATACGCAGTATTTT. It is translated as CASSPTSSADTQYF.